These 9 T cell receptor beta chains were all obtained from the same sample, sequenced in a study of T cell responses to AZD1222 COVID-19 vaccine. Clones were read by immunoSEQ multiplex PCR, and TCRdb kept only the in-frame ones, dropping some. The table has 70,000 to 100,000 clones, approximately 85% seen once. Sample: peripheral blood, taken 28 days after the second AZD1222 dose. The receptors here all came from an adult who received the AZD1222 COVID-19 vaccine.

V gene TRBV7-6 combines with J gene TRBJ2-2; TRBD1 aligns across 9 bases. This CDR3 is built from 15 residues. Trimming took 5 bases from V and 4 from J; bases not matched to a gene: 5. Germline loops: CDR1 SGHVS, CDR2 FNYEAQ. CDR3 loop: CASSRGQGGTGELFF. The CDR3 bases are TGTGCCAGCAGCAGGGGACAGGGCGGCACCGGGGAGCTGTTTTTT.

This chain uses TRBV5-4 with TRBJ1-4, with D perhaps matching TRBD1 (5 bases). The V end was cut by 2 bases, the J end by 8 bases, with 13 bases between. Germline V gives CDR1 SGHNT, CDR2 YYREEE (reference sequence). The CDR3 totals 14 residues. CDR3 nucleotide sequence: TGTGCCAGCAGCTTATACGGAAGGGACGAAAAACTGTTTTTT. Translated: CASSLYGRDEKLFF. The full variable domain, in which reference TRBV5-4 and TRBJ1-4 provide the parts outside the CDR3, is ETGVTQSPTHLIKTRGQQVTLRCSSQSGHNTVSWYQQALGQGPQFIFQYYREEENGRGNFPPRFSGLQFPNYSSELNVNALELDDSALYLCASSLYGRDEKLFFGSGTQLSVL.

CDR3 sequence reads: CASSPPMGTSTDTQYF. Here the CDR3 DNA reads TGTGCCAGCTCACCTCCTATGGGGACTAGCACAGATACGCAGTATTTT. The gene calls are TRBV18 and TRBJ2-3, with a tentative D call TRBD2 (6 bases). Germline V gives CDR1 KGHSH, CDR2 LQKENI. Trimming cost V 3 bases and J 0 bases, with 13 bases left between them. The CDR3 is made up of 16 amino acids.

The chain links TRBV30 to TRBJ1-5, with D maybe TRBD1 (5 bases). This CDR3 has 14 amino acids. The V end was cut by 0 bases, the J end by 7 bases, with 13 bases between. The germline gives CDR1 GTSNPN, CDR2 SVGIG (reference sequence). The CDR3 loop reads CAWSVVGDLQPQHF. The CDR3 DNA follows: TGTGCCTGGAGTGTAGTAGGGGATCTCCAGCCCCAGCATTTT. The variable domain in full, completed from reference TRBV30 and TRBJ1-5, reads SQTIHQWPATLVQPVGSPLSLECTVEGTSNPNLYWYRQAAGRGLQLLFYSVGIGQISSEVPQNLSASRPQDRQFILSSKKLLLSDSGFYLCAWSVVGDLQPQHFGDGTRLSIL.

The genes are TRBV4-3 and TRBJ2-1, with a tentative D call TRBD2 (5 bases). V was cut by 1 base and J by 7 bases, with 20 bases left in between. CDR1 and CDR2 from the germline V gene are LGHNA and YSLEER. The length of the CDR3 is 17 residues. The CDR3 bases are TGCGCCAGCAGCCAAGCAGTAGGGAGCGAGAGGGCGAATGAGCAGTTCTTC. Its translation: CASSQAVGSERANEQFF.

This clone was counted only a few times. V is TRBV6-5 and J is TRBJ1-2; D might be TRBD1 (6 bases). This CDR3 region has 13 residues. Germline V gene sequence: CDR1 MNHEY, CDR2 SVGAGI. V gave up 4 bases and J gave up 8 bases, with 14 bases separating them. CDR3 DNA: TGTGCCAGCAGTTTCGGGGGCTCCGGGGGCTACACCTTC. Translated, it gives CASSFGGSGGYTF.

This clone was counted a single time. The chain joins TRBV10-3 to TRBJ2-1, with TRBD2 as a possible D gene (6 bases). CDR1 ENHRY and CDR2 SYGVKD come from the germline V gene. The V end was cut by 3 bases, the J end by 10 bases, with 13 bases between. The CDR3 has 13 residues. CDR3 in amino acids: CAISDVGEEEQFF. In nucleotides, the CDR3 is TGTGCCATCAGTGATGTCGGGGAGGAGGAGCAGTTCTTC.

The J gene is TRBJ1-5, the V gene TRBV7-2, with no clear D. The CDR3 runs to 16 residues. V lost 1 base and J 1 base, leaving 11 bases between the germline ends. From germline, CDR1 is SGHTA and CDR2 FQGNSA. This CDR3 reads CASSLEQVGSNQPQHF. For the CDR3, the DNA is TGTGCCAGCAGCTTAGAGCAGGTTGGGAGCAATCAGCCCCAGCATTTT.

The CDR3 region is CASSEDRTNYGYTF. CDR3 in DNA: TGTGCCAGCAGTGAGGACCGGACTAACTATGGCTACACCTTC. The chain employs TRBV6-1 and TRBJ1-2; D not resolved. The germline gives CDR1 MNHNS, CDR2 SASEGT. The V gene lost 3 bases and the J gene lost 0 bases, with 8 bases spanning the gap. This CDR3 spans 14 amino acids.